This TCR beta chain was found in a study of blood T cell repertoires in COVID-19 (dated by TCRdb to between 2020 and 2021). Turning to the overall study: Collaborator samples came from the United States, Italy and Spain and covered acute and convalescent phases of COVID-19. The material from the prospective study consisted of cDNA or gDNA derived from T cells, B-cell-depleted T cells, or PBMCs. Samples were obtained from the ongoing ImmuneRACE study (first 160 participants) and from some 1,200 subjects provided by 6 global collaborators. The dataset comprised deeply sampled blood TCRbeta repertoires from subjects exposed to, actively infected with, or recovered from COVID-19. A freely available public database, intended as a resource for researchers studying the immune response to SARS-CoV-2, is where the repertoires were released. Where available, HLA class I and class II types were obtained from metadata supplied by the sample provider rather than from assay-based typing. Nearly every sample came with metadata listing a de-identified subject ID, COVID-19 status, age in years and sex.

Participants in the prospective study were aged 18 to 89 years, lived in 20 to 25 United States geographic areas, and enrolled through a virtual design. To assign participants to cohorts, the prospective study relied on clinical history that participants themselves reported in a screening survey and a study questionnaire. In the prospective study, whole blood, serum and a nasopharyngeal or oropharyngeal swab were collected from each participant by mobile phlebotomists. Prospective study participants could optionally give additional blood draws and questionnaires over an approximately 2-month period. Blood samples from the prospective study were shipped frozen or at room temperature prior to DNA extraction. Of note for this clone: What antigen it recognizes has not been identified. Nothing much larger sits one base from this clone, and base qualities are not available.

The immunoSEQ Assay, a bias-controlled multiplex PCR, was used to amplify TCRbeta CDR3 regions from genomic DNA. Turning to the authors' computational methods: The number of nucleated cells in each sample was estimated from the amplification of reference gene primers within the assay. To quantify the absolute abundance of each unique TCRbeta CDR3 rearrangement, sequence reads were collapsed and filtered. For each sample, productive Simpson clonality was calculated as the square root of Simpson's diversity index across productive rearrangements. The table comes from immuneACCESS by way of TCRdb, which keeps in-frame sequences with V and J called. Part of the clones is missing from these tables; in studies checked, under half for an unresolved V gene and the rest for unknown reasons. V and J calls and clone size are those listed in that table; D and trimming were worked out from the DNA. For this sample there are some 240,000 clones; about 86% appear just once. Around 3.3% of the sample is taken by the ten largest.

Overall study outcomes, separate from this receptor: The amount of clinical and demographic metadata varied by source and participant and was provided uncurated.

V is clipped by 8 bases and J by 9 bases, and the sequence between their germline boundaries is 11 bases long. The CDR3 runs 11 amino acids, cysteine and phenylalanine included. Only the CDR3 portion is preserved as DNA: 33 bases, with reading frame beginning at the first base. Reading the germline V gene (reference sequence) gives CDR1 WNHNN and CDR2 SYGVQD. Specimen: PBMCs or T cells enriched from blood (not recorded which). Recombination joined TRBV10-1 with TRBJ2-1; perhaps TRBD2 is the D gene, with 6 bases matching. The receptor was isolated from a woman aged 40 to 50 with acute COVID-19. The CDR3 region reads CASGGLGEQFF. The nucleotide sequence reads as follows: TGCGCCAGCGGGGGGTTAGGTGAGCAGTTCTTC.